These 16 T cell receptor beta chains were all obtained from the same sample, sequenced in a study of shared clonotypes between healthy human individuals. Libraries were prepared by immunoSEQ multiplex PCR; TCRdb keeps only in-frame clonotypes and omits some of them. The table shows more than 1,200,000 clones, with about 98.5% occurring only once. Source material: naive CD4+ T cells sorted from blood. Subset denoted: CD45RA+ positively selected. Receptor source: a man in his thirties or forties in good health.

This chain connects TRBV7-9 to TRBJ2-2, with D tentatively TRBD2 (5 bases). V lost 4 bases, J lost 0 bases, and 6 bases lay in between. The CDR3 runs to 14 residues. Germline lookup yields CDR1 SEHNR and CDR2 FQNEAQ (reference sequence). This chain's CDR3 is CASSYSANTGELFF. The DNA for the CDR3 is TGTGCCAGCAGCTATAGCGCGAACACCGGGGAGCTGTTTTTT.

Notes on this clone: This sample includes further DNA sequences coding for the same CDR3. This sequence joins TRBV5-4 and TRBJ2-2; 8 positions match TRBD2. J was trimmed by 4 bases and V by 2 bases; bases with no gene match: 4. From germline, CDR1 is SGHNT and CDR2 YYREEE (reference sequence). CDR3 length: 15 amino acids. The CDR3 DNA reads as TGTGCCAGCAGCTTAAGCGGGAGAGGCACCGGGGAGCTGTTTTTT. Its translation is CASSLSGRGTGELFF. Combining the CDR3 with reference TRBV5-4 and TRBJ2-2 gives the whole variable domain ETGVTQSPTHLIKTRGQQVTLRCSSQSGHNTVSWYQQALGQGPQFIFQYYREEENGRGNFPPRFSGLQFPNYSSELNVNALELDDSALYLCASSLSGRGTGELFFGEGSRLTVL.

This clone appeared once. The chain recombines TRBV7-9 with TRBJ1-2, with a possible D match to TRBD1 (5 bases). V gave up 1 base and J gave up 1 base, with 19 bases separating them. There are 18 residues in the CDR3. The germline gives CDR1 SEHNR, CDR2 FQNEAQ (reference sequence). DNA of the CDR3: TGTGCCAGCAGCTTAGAACGATCAGGGCCCGTATTTAACTATGGCTACACCTTC. Its protein is CASSLERSGPVFNYGYTF.

The chain uses TRBV13 and TRBJ1-1; perhaps TRBD1 as D (5 bases). With 0 bases removed from V and 3 bases from J, the gap between germline ends came to 5 bases. The CDR3 runs to 13 residues. Per the germline V gene, CDR1 is PRHDT and CDR2 is FYEKMQ (reference sequence). CDR3 sequence: CASSLGTDTEAFF. The CDR3 nucleotides are TGTGCCAGCAGCTTAGGGACAGACACTGAAGCTTTCTTT.

In DNA form, the CDR3 reads TGTGCCAGCAGTACAAGGAGGGTGGGACTAGTAACAGATACGCAGTATTTT. This encodes CASSTRRVGLVTDTQYF. The chain carries TRBV2 and TRBJ2-3; 8 bases fit TRBD2. The CDR3 contains 17 residues. Germline V CDR1 and CDR2: SNHLY, FYNNEI. V was clipped by 5 bases and J by 3 bases; unmatched bases: 13.

This chain joins TRBV5-1 and TRBJ2-7; the match to TRBD1 covers 7 bases. V shed 7 bases, J shed 4 bases, and the junction held 11 bases outside the gene matches. Germline CDR1 and CDR2: SGHRS and YFSETQ. This CDR3 contains 14 residues. The CDR3 here is CASAIRDSLYEQYF. The DNA for the CDR3 is TGCGCCAGCGCCATCCGGGACAGTCTGTACGAGCAGTACTTC.

The chain couples TRBV5-1 to TRBJ2-7, with 9 bases matching TRBD2. V was clipped by 0 bases and J by 6 bases; unmatched bases: 13. Germline CDR1 reads SGHRS; CDR2 reads YFSETQ. This CDR3 has 17 residues. The CDR3 region is CASSLDGRSGRSSEQYF. CDR3 bases: TGCGCCAGCAGCTTGGACGGGAGGAGCGGGAGGTCTTCCGAGCAGTACTTC.

The chain joins TRBV18 to TRBJ2-3, with D perhaps matching TRBD1 (5 bases). Trimming removed 5 bases from V and 0 bases from J, with 9 bases in between. The CDR3 is made up of 14 amino acids. Germline CDR1 KGHSH, CDR2 LQKENI. This CDR3 is CASSKQDSTDTQYF. The CDR3 nucleotides are TGTGCCAGCTCAAAACAGGACAGCACAGATACGCAGTATTTT.

The chain joins TRBV28 to TRBJ2-5; D tentatively reads TRBD1 or TRBD2 (5 bases each). Germline V gene sequence: CDR1 MDHEN, CDR2 SYDVKM. The CDR3 has 11 residues. V was cut by 4 bases and J by 5 bases, with 5 bases left in between. The DNA for the CDR3 is TGTGCCAGCAGTTGGGGGGAGACCCAGTACTTC. It codes for CASSWGETQYF.

J is TRBJ2-7 and V is TRBV6-1; TRBD1 might be the D (6 bases). The length of the CDR3 is 14 residues. Germline-derived CDR1 and CDR2 are MNHNS and SASEGT. Trimming removed 6 bases from V and 0 bases from J, with 12 bases in between. The CDR3 sequence is CASRISRGSYEQYF. The CDR3 nucleotides read TGTGCCAGCAGAATTAGCAGGGGCTCCTACGAGCAGTACTTC.

V and J are TRBV5-4 and TRBJ2-7; D possibly corresponds to TRBD2 (6 bases). Germline CDR1 and CDR2: SGHNT and YYREEE (reference sequence). V lost 4 bases and J lost 0, with 17 bases in between. CDR3 length: 16 residues. The CDR3 DNA reads as TGTGCCAGCAGCCTTTCCGGGACTCCAAGCTCCTACGAGCAGTACTTC. This sequence encodes CASSLSGTPSSYEQYF.

For this clone: One junction end does not reproduce the germline sequence, and a read error may be involved. This sequence joins TRBV6-1 and TRBJ2-7; possible D gene TRBD1, 6 bases. The CDR3 has 14 amino acids. Germline CDR1 reads MNHNS; CDR2 reads SASEGT. The CDR3 sequence: CASIEQGVIYEQYF. The CDR3 DNA reads as TGTGCCAGCATTGAACAGGGAGTTATCTACGAGCAGTACTTC.

J is TRBJ2-5 and V is TRBV5-4, with 12 bases fitting TRBD2. Germline-derived CDR1 and CDR2 are SGHNT and YYREEE (reference sequence). The V and J ends lost 6 bases and 5 bases, in that order; junction bases with no gene match: 11. The CDR3 is made up of 16 amino acids. CDR3 nucleotide sequence: TGTGCCAGCACCACCCGGACTAGCGGGACCGGGGAGACCCAGTACTTC. Protein sequence: CASTTRTSGTGETQYF.

This clone was recorded once. Other DNA sequences in the same sample also yield this CDR3. The gene calls are TRBV19 and TRBJ1-2; 8 bases are shared with TRBD1. From germline, CDR1 is LNHDA and CDR2 SQIVND (reference sequence). V was pared by 6 bases and J by 2 bases, with 2 bases of the junction left unmatched. The CDR3 extends over 13 amino acids. The CDR3 sequence: CASSRGQNYGYTF. The CDR3, as DNA: TGTGCCAGTAGCAGGGGGCAGAACTATGGCTACACCTTC.

The chain joins TRBV9 to TRBJ2-3; D gene unclear. Germline V gene sequence: CDR1 SGDLS, CDR2 YYNGEE. Trimming cost V 4 bases and J 2 bases, with 20 bases left between them. The CDR3 extends over 17 amino acids. CDR3 in DNA: TGTGCCAGCAGCCCCATGGATCCCGGCGGAAACACAGATACGCAGTATTTT. It codes for CASSPMDPGGNTDTQYF.

The J gene is TRBJ2-5, the V gene TRBV5-1, with 13 bases matching TRBD2. From germline, CDR1 is SGHRS and CDR2 YFSETQ. CDR3 length: 17 residues. Trimming at V came to 2 bases and at J to 3 bases, leaving 7 bases not matched to a gene. The CDR3 nucleotides are TGCGCCAGCAGCTTTGAACTAGCGGGAGGGATAAAAGAGACCCAGTACTTC. Translated: CASSFELAGGIKETQYF. Using reference TRBV5-1 and TRBJ2-5 for the parts outside the CDR3, the full variable domain is KAGVTQTPRYLIKTRGQQVTLSCSPISGHRSVSWYQQTPGQGLQFLFEYFSETQRNKGNFPGRFSGRQFSNSRSEMNVSTLELGDSALYLCASSFELAGGIKETQYFGPGTRLLVL.